The sequence of this T cell receptor (beta chain) was determined in a study of blood T cell repertoires in COVID-19 (dated by TCRdb to 2019 to 2021). Concerning the study at large: Collaborator samples came from the United States, Italy and Spain and covered acute and convalescent phases of COVID-19. The material from the prospective study consisted of cDNA or gDNA derived from T cells, B-cell-depleted T cells, or PBMCs. The dataset comprised deeply sampled blood TCRbeta repertoires from subjects exposed to, actively infected with, or recovered from COVID-19. A freely available public database, intended as a resource for researchers studying the immune response to SARS-CoV-2, is where the repertoires were released. The samples were drawn from the first 160 participants of the ongoing ImmuneRACE study and from 1,200 or so subjects provided by 6 global collaborators. A de-identified subject ID, COVID-19 status, age in years and sex were almost always included in the sample metadata. HLA class I and class II types, where available, came from metadata supplied by the sample provider rather than from assay-based typing. The research as a whole found: Clinical and demographic metadata were provided uncurated, with the amount varying by source and participant.

One collaborating source in Seattle enrolled patients while the patients were actively infected and followed the patients over time throughout the course of disease. Each collaborating institution followed its own protocols to collect whole blood in K2EDTA tubes. Collaborator samples were shipped for TCRbeta analysis as frozen whole blood, isolated PBMCs, or DNA extracted from either sample type. The immunoSEQ Assay, a bias-controlled multiplex PCR, was used to amplify TCRbeta CDR3 regions from genomic DNA. The source study handled its data this way. Nucleated cell counts per sample were estimated from amplification of reference gene primers within the assay. To quantify the absolute abundance of each unique TCRbeta CDR3 rearrangement, sequence reads were collapsed and filtered. For each sample, productive Simpson clonality was calculated as the square root of Simpson's diversity index over productive rearrangements. This is the immuneACCESS table as TCRdb keeps it, with only in-frame sequences that have V and J called. A part of the clones is gone; compared with another copy, unresolved V genes explain less than half, and the rest is unexplained. That table furnishes V, J and clone size, whereas the DNA furnished D and trimming. This sample comprises fewer than 250,000 clones, 80% to 95% of them detected only once. About 0.79% of the sample is in the top ten clones.

With respect to this clone: The clone's antigen remains unknown. No much larger clone exists at a distance of one base, and base qualities are not known.

CDR1 and CDR2, per the germline V gene, are MDHEN and SYDVKM. V lost 6 bases and J lost 5 bases, and the count of bases not matched to a germline gene is 5. From its cysteine to its phenylalanine, the CDR3 spans 14 amino acids. Only the CDR3 part of the read is kept: 42 bases, read in frame from the first base. The chain links TRBV28 with TRBJ1-5; the central 9 bases match TRBD1. The sample was peripheral blood. The clonotype was recovered from a man aged 30-40 years with COVID-19, enrolled during active disease. The bases are TGTGCCAGCAGCCTGGGACAGGGTCATCAGCCCCAGCATTTT. It specifies CASSLGQGHQPQHF. Outside the CDR3, residues come from the reference TRBV28 and TRBJ1-5 proteins, so the full variable domain is: DVKVTQSSRYLVKRTGEKVFLECVQDMDHENMFWYRQDPGLGLRLIYFSYDVKMKEKGDIPEGYSVSREKKERFSLILESASTNQTSMYLCASSLGQGHQPQHFGDGTRLSIL.